These 15 T cell receptor beta chains were sequenced from one sample in a study of T cell responses to AZD1222 COVID-19 vaccine. Clones were sequenced by immunoSEQ multiplex PCR, and TCRdb holds only the in-frame ones, with some missing. The top ten hold roughly 4.3% of the sample, which has about 140,000 clones, more than 75% seen once. The material sequenced was peripheral blood, taken on day 0 of AZD1222 vaccination. The origin of the receptors is an adult in good health.

The V and J genes are TRBV19 and TRBJ1-5; D is perhaps TRBD1 (6 bases). The germline V gene encodes CDR1 LNHDA and CDR2 SQIVND (reference sequence). V lost 5 bases, J lost 0 bases, and 23 bases lay in between. CDR3 length: 19 residues. The DNA of the CDR3 is TGTGCCAGTAGTTTTATCGGACAGCCTAAATCTTATAGCAATCAGCCCCAGCATTTT. This sequence encodes CASSFIGQPKSYSNQPQHF.

This rearrangement joins TRBV7-8 to TRBJ1-5; D possibly corresponds to TRBD1 (5 bases). V lost 1 base to trimming and J lost 3 bases, with 13 bases between them. The CDR3 loop spans 16 amino acids. Germline V gene lookup returns CDR1 SGHVS and CDR2 FQNEAQ. The CDR3 spells CASSLDRDENNQPQHF. DNA of the CDR3: TGTGCCAGCAGCTTAGATCGGGACGAGAACAATCAGCCCCAGCATTTT.

The V and J genes are TRBV12-3 or TRBV12-4 and TRBJ2-1; D is possibly TRBD2 (6 bases). The V and J ends lost 6 bases and 8 bases respectively, with 14 bases between them. The CDR3 is made up of 13 amino acids. CDR3 nucleotides: TGTGCCAGCAGAGCCACGGGGGTGGATGAGCAGTTCTTC. Translation gives CASRATGVDEQFF.

The chain recombines TRBV29-1 with TRBJ1-1; no firm D call. Germline loops: CDR1 SQVTM, CDR2 ANQGSEA. The CDR3 has 15 amino acids. V was clipped by 3 bases and J by 0 bases, with 14 bases between them. This CDR3 is CSVDGEGGMNTEAFF. The CDR3 DNA is TGCAGCGTTGATGGAGAGGGCGGTATGAACACTGAAGCTTTCTTT.

The genes are TRBV6-5 and TRBJ1-2; D is ambiguous. The V gene's germline CDR1 is MNHEY and CDR2 SVGAGI. V lost 6 bases and J 0 bases, leaving 5 bases between the germline ends. The CDR3 sequence is 12 residues long. In DNA form, the CDR3 reads TGTGCCAGCAGCACAGCTAACTATGGCTACACCTTC. It yields the protein CASSTANYGYTF.

The CDR3 DNA is TGTGCCAGCAGTTTGAGACAGGGGGACAAACTGTTTTTT. Amino acid sequence: CASSLRQGDKLFF. The chain uses TRBV12-3 or TRBV12-4 and TRBJ1-4; 9 bases are a match to TRBD1. CDR3 size: 13 residues. J was trimmed by 11 bases and V by 3 bases; bases with no gene match: 4.

The chain couples TRBV25-1 to TRBJ1-2, with D unclear. Trimming stripped 3 bases from V and 4 bases from J, with 15 bases between. CDR3 length: 15 residues. Germline CDR1 reads MGHDK; CDR2 reads SYGVNS. The CDR3 here is CASSDPGQSSYGYTF. CDR3 bases: TGTGCCAGCAGTGACCCGGGTCAGTCGTCCTATGGCTACACCTTC.

V is TRBV9 and J is TRBJ1-4, with TRBD1 matching 7 bases. The trim removed 3 bases at V and 0 bases at J, leaving 2 bases unmatched. The CDR3 extends over 15 amino acids. The germline CDR1 and CDR2 sequences are SGDLS and YYNGEE. CDR3 DNA: TGTGCCAGCAGCGACACAGGGGCAACTAATGAAAAACTGTTTTTT. It yields the protein CASSDTGATNEKLFF.

The V call is TRBV9, the J call TRBJ1-3, with TRBD1 identical over 7 bases. CDR1 is SGDLS and CDR2 is YYNGEE in the germline V gene. Unmatched junction bases numbered 10, after V lost 3 bases and J lost 4 bases. The CDR3 is made up of 16 amino acids. CDR3 amino acids: CASSANRQGLGNTIYF. Written as DNA, the CDR3 is TGTGCCAGCAGCGCGAACCGACAGGGTTTGGGAAACACCATATATTTT.

The chain joins TRBV5-1 to TRBJ2-7; D remains ambiguous. Germline V CDR1 and CDR2: SGHRS, YFSETQ. This CDR3 region has 14 residues. The V end lost 5 bases, the J end lost 0 bases, and 12 bases lay between the germline ends. CDR3 sequence reads: CASRYLIGSYEQYF. The CDR3 DNA sequence: TGCGCCAGCAGATACCTTATTGGCTCCTACGAGCAGTACTTC.

The V and J genes are TRBV28 and TRBJ2-7; D remains unclear. There are 13 residues in the CDR3. Germline-derived CDR1 and CDR2 are MDHEN and SYDVKM. V lost 5 bases, J lost 6 bases, and 14 bases lay in between. The CDR3 DNA reads as TGTGCCAGCAGTCTCGAAGGCAGCCGCGAGCAGTACTTC. Protein: CASSLEGSREQYF. The full variable domain, in which reference TRBV28 and TRBJ2-7 provide the parts outside the CDR3, is DVKVTQSSRYLVKRTGEKVFLECVQDMDHENMFWYRQDPGLGLRLIYFSYDVKMKEKGDIPEGYSVSREKKERFSLILESASTNQTSMYLCASSLEGSREQYFGPGTRLTVT.

The chain couples TRBV7-9 to TRBJ1-6; weak D call: TRBD1 (5 bases). The CDR3 contains 16 residues. CDR1 and CDR2 (germline): SEHNR, FQNEAQ (reference sequence). Trimming shortened V by 1 base and J by 7 bases, and 14 bases separated the two germline ends. CDR3 residues: CASSLEGGGSNSPLHF. DNA of the CDR3: TGTGCCAGCAGCTTAGAGGGCGGGGGGTCAAATTCACCCCTCCACTTT.

This clone was observed a single time. The rearrangement links TRBV16 to TRBJ2-5; TRBD1 might be the D (6 bases). CDR1 is KGHSY, CDR2 FQNENV, per germline. V was shortened by 4 bases and J by 4 bases, with 19 bases between the two germline ends. The CDR3 has 16 amino acids. The CDR3 protein is CASSPPGQGLGETQYF. In nucleotides, the CDR3 is TGTGCCAGCAGCCCCCCCGGCCAGGGGCTGGGAGAGACCCAGTACTTC.

The V call is TRBV30, the J call TRBJ1-4, with D possibly TRBD1 on 5 matching bases. The CDR3 covers 12 residues. Looked up from germline, CDR1 is GTSNPN and CDR2 is SVGIG (reference sequence). Trimming took off 2 bases at V and 11 bases at J, with 12 bases between the two ends. The CDR3 here is CAWSKGTNKLFF. In DNA form, the CDR3 reads TGTGCCTGGAGTAAGGGGACCAACAAACTGTTTTTT.

This chain connects TRBV9 to TRBJ1-5; possibly TRBD1 for D (5 bases). The V end was cut by 3 bases, the J end by 0 bases, with 13 bases between. Germline V lookup: CDR1 SGDLS, CDR2 YYNGEE. The CDR3 sequence is 16 residues long. Here the CDR3 DNA reads TGTGCCAGCAGCGCGGGGGTGGACATTAGCAATCAGCCCCAGCATTTT. This sequence encodes CASSAGVDISNQPQHF. Combining the CDR3 with reference TRBV9 and TRBJ1-5 gives the whole variable domain DSGVTQTPKHLITATGQRVTLRCSPRSGDLSVYWYQQSLDQGLQFLIQYYNGEERAKGNILERFSAQQFPDLHSELNLSSLELGDSALYFCASSAGVDISNQPQHFGDGTRLSIL.